A single sample is the source of the 11 T cell receptor beta chains below, sequenced in a study of blood T cell repertoires in COVID-19. Profiled with immunoSEQ multiplex PCR; TCRdb holds only in-frame clones, not every one. The table shows around 100,000 clones, with 84% occurring only once. Sequenced material: peripheral blood. These receptors were taken from a human donor in a cohort sampled during active or convalescent COVID-19.

J is TRBJ2-3 and V is TRBV5-6, with TRBD2 identical over 8 bases. Germline CDR1 SGHDT, CDR2 YYEEEE. J lost 1 base, V lost 2 bases, and 6 bases had no gene match. There are 16 residues in the CDR3. In nucleotides, the CDR3 is TGTGCCAGCAGCTTCTTCGGGGGGGCCCGCACAGATACGCAGTATTTT. Protein product: CASSFFGGARTDTQYF. The full variable domain, with the rest looked up from reference TRBV5-6 and TRBJ2-3, is DAGVTQSPTHLIKTRGQQVTLRCSPKSGHDTVSWYQQALGQGPQFIFQYYEEEERQRGNFPDRFSGHQFPNYSSELNVNALLLGDSALYLCASSFFGGARTDTQYFGPGTRLTVL.

This clone was counted between two and nine times. This chain uses TRBV11-2 with TRBJ2-3; TRBD2 aligns across 10 bases. This CDR3 contains 15 residues. The ends lost 3 bases at V and 5 bases at J; junction bases unmatched: 5. Germline V lookup: CDR1 SGHAT, CDR2 FQNNGV. The CDR3 bases are TGTGCCAGCAGCTTCAGCGGGGGGGCGGGAGATACGCAGTATTTT. Translating gives CASSFSGGAGDTQYF.

V is TRBV14 and J is TRBJ2-7, with D tentatively TRBD1 (6 bases). CDR1 is SGHDN, CDR2 FVKESK, per germline. V dropped 0 bases and J dropped 3 bases, with 12 bases sitting between them. The CDR3 length is 15 residues. In nucleotides, the CDR3 is TGTGCCAGCAGCCAAGAACAGGGAAATGGCTACGAGCAGTACTTC. This sequence encodes CASSQEQGNGYEQYF.

V usage is TRBV7-8 and J usage is TRBJ1-6; TRBD1 might be the D (6 bases). CDR1 is SGHVS and CDR2 is FQNEAQ in the germline V gene. Trimming took 3 bases from V and 5 from J, leaving 8 bases between them. This CDR3 comprises 14 residues. The CDR3 spells CASSFNRDNSPLHF. The CDR3 nucleotides are TGTGCCAGCAGCTTCAACAGGGATAATTCACCCCTCCACTTT. The full variable domain, in which reference TRBV7-8 and TRBJ1-6 provide the parts outside the CDR3, is GAGVSQSPRYKVAKRGQDVALRCDPISGHVSLFWYQQALGQGPEFLTYFQNEAQLDKSGLPSDRFFAERPEGSVSTLKIQRTQQEDSAVYLCASSFNRDNSPLHFGNGTRLTVT.

The chain has TRBV5-1 and TRBJ1-3; D not certain. Trimming shortened V by 0 bases and J by 4 bases, and 11 bases separated the two germline ends. This CDR3 is built from 15 residues. Per germline, CDR1 SGHRS and CDR2 YFSETQ. The CDR3 DNA reads TGCGCCAGCAGCTTGGTAGCCCCGGGAGGAAACACCATATATTTT. Encoded protein: CASSLVAPGGNTIYF.

This clone was observed once. The V call is TRBV28, the J call TRBJ2-3, with 13 nucleotides matching TRBD2. Germline assignment: CDR1 MDHEN and CDR2 SYDVKM. The CDR3 spans 18 residues. Unmatched junction bases numbered 9, after V lost 6 bases and J lost 0 bases. The CDR3 DNA is TGTGCCAGCAGCGTTTGGACTAGCGGGGGTCTAAGCACAGATACGCAGTATTTT. Amino acid sequence: CASSVWTSGGLSTDTQYF.

The chain is built from TRBV14 and TRBJ2-7; the D gene is possibly TRBD1 (5 bases). The CDR3 is 15 residues long. The ends were cut back, 6 bases at V and 4 bases at J, with 19 bases in the middle. CDR1 SGHDN and CDR2 FVKESK come from the germline V gene. Here the CDR3 reads CASSGQGRALYEQYF. CDR3 bases: TGTGCCAGCAGTGGGCAAGGCAGGGCTTTATACGAGCAGTACTTC.

The rearrangement joins TRBV11-3 to TRBJ1-1; perhaps TRBD1 as D (5 bases). Germline CDR1 SGHNT, CDR2 YENEEA. The CDR3 is 14 amino acids. V dropped 1 base and J dropped 2 bases, with 8 bases sitting between them. In nucleotides, the CDR3 is TGTGCCAGCAGCTTAGGCGGGGGAAACACTGAAGCTTTCTTT. Encoded protein: CASSLGGGNTEAFF.

The chain recombines TRBV28 with TRBJ1-5; 9 nucleotides align to TRBD1. Germline assignment: CDR1 MDHEN and CDR2 SYDVKM. This CDR3 comprises 15 residues. V lost 3 bases and J lost 7; bases outside the gene matches: 7. Here the CDR3 DNA reads TGTGCCAGCAGTTTGAGGTTGGGACAGGGCCAGCCCCAGCATTTT. Encoded protein: CASSLRLGQGQPQHF.

The chain couples TRBV19 to TRBJ2-6, with 7 bases identical to TRBD1. V shed 4 bases, J shed 0 bases, and the junction held 9 bases outside the gene matches. CDR1 is LNHDA, CDR2 SQIVND, per germline (reference sequence). The length of the CDR3 is 18 residues. The chain's CDR3 is CASSTQTGFFSGANVLTF. CDR3 in DNA: TGTGCCAGTAGTACGCAGACAGGGTTCTTCTCTGGGGCCAACGTCCTGACTTTC.

The genes are TRBV6-1 and TRBJ2-2; tentative D call: TRBD2 (6 bases). Trimming pared 2 bases from V and 0 bases from J, leaving 16 bases between. Germline CDR1 and CDR2: MNHNS and SASEGT. The length of the CDR3 is 18 residues. CDR3 protein: CASSERGWGETNTGELFF. The CDR3 DNA sequence: TGTGCCAGCAGTGAAAGGGGATGGGGGGAAACGAACACCGGGGAGCTGTTTTTT.